The 5 T cell receptor beta chains below all came from one sample that was sequenced in a study of breast tumors, draining lymph nodes, adjacent tissues. Axillary draining lymph nodes of breast cancer patients supplied the node samples. TCRdb passed the multiplex PCR reads through MiXCR, listing each CDR3 protein once. The data hold 180,000 or so distinct CDR3 sequences, with around 33% observed a single time. Sequencing was performed on axillary lymph node tissue. The source of these receptors is a female donor with breast cancer. Some clones in this sample may be carry-over from other donors' samples.

This clonotype was seen repeatedly, ten times or more. The chain employs TRBV12-3 or TRBV12-4 and TRBJ1-2; D unclear. This CDR3 is 12 amino acids long. Deletions cut 3 bases from V and 9 bases from J, with 11 bases between. The CDR3 region has the DNA TGTGCCAGCAGTTTGGACGTTGCGAGCTACACCTTC. This encodes CASSLDVASYTF.

This clonotype was seen at least ten times. The chain employs TRBV7-2 and TRBJ2-7; 11 positions match TRBD2. Germline V gene data show CDR1 as SGHTA and CDR2 as FQGNSA. The CDR3 is 14 amino acids. Germline trimming cut 5 bases from V and 6 bases from J; bases unmatched to any gene: 6. CDR3 DNA sequence: TGTGCCAGCAGCCAGAGGACTAGCGGGCCCGAGCAGTACTTC. This translates into CASSQRTSGPEQYF. Using reference TRBV7-2 and TRBJ2-7 for the parts outside the CDR3, the full variable domain is GAGVSQSPSNKVTEKGKDVELRCDPISGHTALYWYRQSLGQGLEFLIYFQGNSAPDKSGLPSDRFSAERTGGSVSTLTIQRTQQEDSAVYLCASSQRTSGPEQYFGPGTRLTVT.

Ten or more counts support this clonotype. The chain uses TRBV12-3 or TRBV12-4 and TRBJ2-1, with D maybe TRBD1 (6 bases). There are 12 residues in the CDR3. Trimming left V 5 bases short and J 7 bases short, with 9 bases between. The CDR3: CASSRTGNEQFF. The CDR3 DNA reads TGTGCCAGCAGTCGCACAGGGAATGAGCAGTTCTTC.

The sample holds many counts of this clonotype. The genes are TRBV6-1 and TRBJ2-7; the match to TRBD1 covers 8 bases. The CDR3 sequence is 14 residues long. Per the germline V gene, CDR1 is MNHNS and CDR2 is SASEGT. V lost 4 bases, J lost 3 bases, and 5 bases stayed unmatched. CDR3 nucleotide sequence: TGTGCCAGCAGTGGTGGACAGGGTTTCTACGAGCAGTACTTC. Translation gives CASSGGQGFYEQYF.

In its sample, this clonotype was seen many times. The chain uses TRBV5-1 and TRBJ2-3; D gene unclear. The CDR3 is made up of 15 amino acids. Germline assignment: CDR1 SGHRS and CDR2 YFSETQ. The germline V and J ends were trimmed by 4 bases and 12 bases, with 24 bases remaining between them. The CDR3 loop reads CASSLYRLMPTVQYF. CDR3 nucleotide sequence: TGCGCCAGCAGCCTGTATAGACTTATGCCTACCGTACAGTATTTT.